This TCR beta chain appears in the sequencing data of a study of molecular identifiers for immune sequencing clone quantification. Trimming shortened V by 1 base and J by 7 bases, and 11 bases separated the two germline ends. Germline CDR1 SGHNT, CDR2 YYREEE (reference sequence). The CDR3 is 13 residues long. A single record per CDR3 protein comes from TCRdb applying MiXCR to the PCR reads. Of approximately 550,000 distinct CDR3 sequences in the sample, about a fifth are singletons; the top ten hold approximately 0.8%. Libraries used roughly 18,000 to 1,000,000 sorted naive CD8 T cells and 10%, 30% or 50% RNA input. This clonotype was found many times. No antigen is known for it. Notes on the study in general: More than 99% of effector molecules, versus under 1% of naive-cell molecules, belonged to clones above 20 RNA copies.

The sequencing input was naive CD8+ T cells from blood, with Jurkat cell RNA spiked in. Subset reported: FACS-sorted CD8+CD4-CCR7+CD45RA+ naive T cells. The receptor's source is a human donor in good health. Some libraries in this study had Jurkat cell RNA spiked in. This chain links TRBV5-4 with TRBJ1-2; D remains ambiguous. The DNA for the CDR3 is TGTGCCAGCAGCTTGACGGAAGCCCTTGGCTACACCTTC. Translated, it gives CASSLTEALGYTF.